Detailed here is one T cell receptor beta chain. Researchers amplified the TCR beta CDR3 regions from RNA transcripts. HTBI primers drove first-round RT-PCR of the TCR CDR3. TCRdb fed the multiplex PCR reads into MiXCR, producing one record per CDR3 protein. The sample consists of under 800,000 distinct CDR3 sequences, about 14% of them appearing once. V shed 6 bases and J 6 bases; nucleotides not matched to a gene: 6. Germline CDR1 and CDR2: SNHLY and FYNNEI. The CDR3 is 14 residues long. Among the patients, aged 18 to 65, hyperthyroidism was newly diagnosed and had lasted under 2 months. Every diagnosis used clinical symptoms, serum thyroxine and TRAb, thyroid ultrasound and orbital computed tomography. The record originates from a study of T cells in Graves' hyperthyroidism and ophthalmopathy. Overall study context: At initial diagnosis, before any treatment had begun, peripheral blood was obtained.

The sequencing input was blood. This TCR was recovered from a woman younger than 35 with Graves' hyperthyroidism. The rearrangement links TRBV2 to TRBJ2-1, with 9 bases that match TRBD1. For the CDR3, the DNA is TGTGCCAGCAGGGGGACAGGGCTAGTCAATGAGCAGTTCTTC. It encodes CASRGTGLVNEQFF.